This T cell receptor beta chain appears in the sequencing data of a study of early T cells in non-severe SARS-CoV-2 infection. Study context: Unpaired chains resulted from sequencing bulk RNA of unsorted whole blood.

TCRdb ran MiXCR on the 5' RACE reads and lists one entry per CDR3 protein. The sample includes roughly 31,000 distinct CDR3 sequences, about 4.6% of them seen just once. This clonotype was detected ten times or more. Germline V CDR1 and CDR2: DFQATT, SNEGSKA (reference sequence). V dropped 5 bases and J dropped 11 bases, with 19 bases sitting between them. This CDR3 has 13 amino acids. The gene calls are TRBV20-1 and TRBJ1-5; D possibly corresponds to TRBD1 (6 bases). The sequencing sample was made of whole blood. The sequence was collected from an adult who was a healthcare worker with PCR-confirmed SARS-CoV-2 infection or an uninfected control (not recorded which). CDR3 in DNA: TGCAGTGCTGAAACAGGGTCCCAAACGGCCCAGCATTTT. The encoded protein is CSAETGSQTAQHF.